This T cell receptor beta chain was sequenced in a study of blood T cell repertoires in COVID-19. Across the study: Specimens from acute and convalescent COVID-19 originated in the United States, Italy and Spain. Sources were T cells, B-cell-depleted T cells, or PBMCs; the material itself was cDNA or gDNA.

Authors' methods: Estimation of nucleated cell counts was performed using reference gene primer amplification. TCRdb keeps only in-frame clones here, not all; method: immunoSEQ multiplex PCR. The V and J calls and clone size come from that table; D and trimming were worked out from the DNA. This sample has approximately 71,000 clones, with just over 90% found just once. Germline CDR1 and CDR2: SGHTA and FQGNSA. Trimming took 5 bases from V and 6 from J; bases not matched to a gene: 9. The CDR3 extends over 14 amino acids. This sequence was found in a woman under 30 with acute or convalescent COVID-19. The chain is built from TRBV7-2 and TRBJ2-7, with 8 bases fitting TRBD2. The sequencing input was peripheral blood. CDR3 sequence reads: CASSRTGTSTEQYF. CDR3 nucleotides: TGTGCCAGCAGCCGCACCGGGACTAGTACCGAGCAGTACTTC.